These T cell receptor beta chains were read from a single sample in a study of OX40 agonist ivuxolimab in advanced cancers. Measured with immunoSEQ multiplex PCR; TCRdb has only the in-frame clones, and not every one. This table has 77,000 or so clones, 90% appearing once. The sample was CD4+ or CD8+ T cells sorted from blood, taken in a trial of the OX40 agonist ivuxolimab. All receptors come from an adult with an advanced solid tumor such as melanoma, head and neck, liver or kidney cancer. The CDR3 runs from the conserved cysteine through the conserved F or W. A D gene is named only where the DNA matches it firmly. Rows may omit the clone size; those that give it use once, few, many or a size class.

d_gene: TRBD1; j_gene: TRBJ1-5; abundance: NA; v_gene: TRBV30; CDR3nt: TGTGCCTGGGGACAGGGCGGGGTAAATCAGCCCCAGCATTTT; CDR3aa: CAWGQGGVNQPQHF
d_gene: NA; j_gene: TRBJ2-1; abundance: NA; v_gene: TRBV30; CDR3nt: TGTGCCTGGACCGTCGGGGGGCCGCAGTTCTTC; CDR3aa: CAWTVGGPQFF
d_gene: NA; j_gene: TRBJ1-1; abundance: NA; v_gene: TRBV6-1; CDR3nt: TGTGCCAGCAGTGAGTCAGGTGGGATCACTGAAGCTTTCTTT; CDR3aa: CASSESGGITEAFF
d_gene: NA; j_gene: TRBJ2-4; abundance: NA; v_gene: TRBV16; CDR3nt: TGTGCCAGCAGCCAATCGTTCCTAGCCAAAAACATTCAGTACTTC; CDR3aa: CASSQSFLAKNIQYF
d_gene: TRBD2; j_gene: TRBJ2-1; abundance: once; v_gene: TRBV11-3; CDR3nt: TGTGCCAGCAGCCTCCGGGGTAGCGGGTACAATGAGCAGTTCTTC; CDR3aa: CASSLRGSGYNEQFF
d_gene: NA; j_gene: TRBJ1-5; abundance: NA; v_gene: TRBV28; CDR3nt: TGTGCCAGCAGTGCAACAGGGAATTCTCAGCCCCAGCATTTT; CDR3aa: CASSATGNSQPQHF
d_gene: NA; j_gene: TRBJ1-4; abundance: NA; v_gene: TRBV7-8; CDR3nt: TGTGCCAGCAGCCGGAGGTCGGAAAAACTGTTTTTT; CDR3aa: CASSRRSEKLFF
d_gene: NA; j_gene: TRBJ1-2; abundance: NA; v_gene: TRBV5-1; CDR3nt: TGCGCCAGCAGCTTCGACGGAAACTATGGCTACACCTTC; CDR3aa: CASSFDGNYGYTF
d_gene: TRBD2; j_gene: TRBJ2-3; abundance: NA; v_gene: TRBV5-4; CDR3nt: TGTGCCAGCAGACTGCGGGGGGGTACAGATACGCAGTATTTT; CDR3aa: CASRLRGGTDTQYF
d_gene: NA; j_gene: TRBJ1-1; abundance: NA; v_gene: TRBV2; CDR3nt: TGTGCCAGCAGCGGCTTCACTGAAGCTTTCTTT; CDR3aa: CASSGFTEAFF
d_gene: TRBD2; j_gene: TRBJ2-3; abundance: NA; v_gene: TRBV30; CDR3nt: TGTGCCTGGACGGGACTAGCGGGGGGAAGTGGCACAGATACGCAGTATTTT; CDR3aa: CAWTGLAGGSGTDTQYF
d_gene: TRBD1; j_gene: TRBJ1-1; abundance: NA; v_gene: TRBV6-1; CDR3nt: TGTGCCAGCAGTGGGGACAGGAACACTGAAGCTTTCTTT; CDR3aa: CASSGDRNTEAFF
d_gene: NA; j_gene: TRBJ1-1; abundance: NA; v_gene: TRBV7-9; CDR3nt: TGTGCCAGCAGCTTAGCCCCGACAGGTTTAGTCACTGAAGCTTTCTTT; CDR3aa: CASSLAPTGLVTEAFF
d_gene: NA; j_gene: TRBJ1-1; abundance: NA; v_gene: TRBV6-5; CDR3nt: TGTGCCAGCAGCTCTCCTCGTTGGACTGAAGCTTTCTTT; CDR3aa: CASSSPRWTEAFF
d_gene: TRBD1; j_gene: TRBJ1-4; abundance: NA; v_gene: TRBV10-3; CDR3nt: TGTGCCATCAGTGAGTCGACCGGACAGGTCAATGAAAAACTGTTTTTT; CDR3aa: CAISESTGQVNEKLFF
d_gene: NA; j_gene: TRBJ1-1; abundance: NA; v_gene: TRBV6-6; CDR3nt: TGTGCCAGCAGTCGCGTCGTACAGGGAACTAGAGAAGCTTTCTTT; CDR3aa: CASSRVVQGTREAFF
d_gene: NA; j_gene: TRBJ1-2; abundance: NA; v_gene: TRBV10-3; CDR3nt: TGTGCCATCAGCGCACAGGGAGGGGACTATGGCTACACCTTC; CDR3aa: CAISAQGGDYGYTF
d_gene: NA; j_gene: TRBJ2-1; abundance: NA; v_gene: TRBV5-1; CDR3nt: TGCGCCAGCAGCTTCGCCAATGAGCAGTTCTTC; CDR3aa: CASSFANEQFF
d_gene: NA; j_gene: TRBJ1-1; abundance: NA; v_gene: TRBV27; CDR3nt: TGTGCCAGCAGTTCCGGGACCCGGGGGACTGAAGCTTTCTTT; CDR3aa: CASSSGTRGTEAFF
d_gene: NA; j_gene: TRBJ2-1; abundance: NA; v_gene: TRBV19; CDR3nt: TGTGCCAGTCGTAGGGGGGGAAACTCCTACAATGAGCAGTTCTTC; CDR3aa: CASRRGGNSYNEQFF
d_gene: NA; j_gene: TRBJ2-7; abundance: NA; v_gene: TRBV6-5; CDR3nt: TGTGCCAGCAGTTACCGAGAGGACTACGAGCAGTACTTC; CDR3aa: CASSYREDYEQYF
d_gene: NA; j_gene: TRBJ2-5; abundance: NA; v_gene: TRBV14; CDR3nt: TGTGCCAGCAGCCAGCGGGACCCTCAAGAGACCCAGTACTTC; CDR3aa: CASSQRDPQETQYF
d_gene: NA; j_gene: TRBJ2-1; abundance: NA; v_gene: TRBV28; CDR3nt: TGTGCCAGCAGCGAAGGGGGCAATGAGCAGTTCTTC; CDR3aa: CASSEGGNEQFF
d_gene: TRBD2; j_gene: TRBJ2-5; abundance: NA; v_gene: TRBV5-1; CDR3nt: TGCGCCAGCAGCAAAGGGACTAGCGGCCAAGAGACCCAGTACTTC; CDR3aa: CASSKGTSGQETQYF
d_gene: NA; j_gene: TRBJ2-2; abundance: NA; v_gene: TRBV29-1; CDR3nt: TGCAGCGTACTCTCCCGGGGCACCGGGGAGCTGTTTTTT; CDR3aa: CSVLSRGTGELFF
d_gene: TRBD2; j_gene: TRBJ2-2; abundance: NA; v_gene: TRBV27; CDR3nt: TGTGCCAGCCGAGGCGGGGGGGTGTACACCGGGGAGCTGTTTTTT; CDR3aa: CASRGGGVYTGELFF
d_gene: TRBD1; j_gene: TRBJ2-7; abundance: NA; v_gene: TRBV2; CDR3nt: TGTGCCAGCAGTTACACAGGGGTCGAGCAGTACTTC; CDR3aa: CASSYTGVEQYF
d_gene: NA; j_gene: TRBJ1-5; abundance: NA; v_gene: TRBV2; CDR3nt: TGTGCCAGCAGTGGGTCAATTGTCGATCAGCCCCAGCATTTT; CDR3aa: CASSGSIVDQPQHF
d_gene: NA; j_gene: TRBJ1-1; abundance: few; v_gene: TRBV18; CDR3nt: TGTGCCAGCTCACCCCAGACAGCCAATGAAGCTTTCTTT; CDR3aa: CASSPQTANEAFF
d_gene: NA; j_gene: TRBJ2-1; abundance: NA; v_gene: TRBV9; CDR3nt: TGTGCCAGCAGCAAAACCTCCGGAGATGAGCAGTTCTTC; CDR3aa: CASSKTSGDEQFF
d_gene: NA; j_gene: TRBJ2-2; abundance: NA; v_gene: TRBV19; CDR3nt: TGTGCCAGTGGGGTAGCGGCCCATTACACCGGGGAGCTGTTTTTT; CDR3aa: CASGVAAHYTGELFF
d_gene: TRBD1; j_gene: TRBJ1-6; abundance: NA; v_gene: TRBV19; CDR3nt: TGTGCCAGTAGTGAGGGACAGAACTATAATTCACCCCTCCACTTT; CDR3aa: CASSEGQNYNSPLHF
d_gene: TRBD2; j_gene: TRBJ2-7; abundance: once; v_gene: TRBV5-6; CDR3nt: TGTGCCAGCAGCCCCTGGATTAGCGGGAGTGTAAGGAGCTACGAGCAGTACTTC; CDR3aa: CASSPWISGSVRSYEQYF
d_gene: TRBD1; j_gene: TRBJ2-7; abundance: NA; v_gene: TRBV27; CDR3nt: TGTGCCAGCAGCCGAGGACAGGGTGGAAGCTCCTACGAGCAGTACTTC; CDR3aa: CASSRGQGGSSYEQYF
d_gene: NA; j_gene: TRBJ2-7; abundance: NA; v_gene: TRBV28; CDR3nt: TGTGCCAGCAAGGAACAGGACTACGAGCAGTACTTC; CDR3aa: CASKEQDYEQYF